This TCR beta chain was captured by sequencing in a study of T cells after yellow fever vaccination. The CDR3 loop spans 13 amino acids. V was shortened by 3 bases and J by 6 bases, with 11 bases between the two germline ends. Per the germline V gene, CDR1 is DFQATT and CDR2 is SNEGSKA (reference sequence). Using its own MiXCR run on the 5' RACE reads, TCRdb lists one record per CDR3 protein. The sample holds some 420,000 distinct CDR3 sequences, approximately 19% seen once. The sequences come from PBMCs, collected before the yellow fever booster vaccination. The TCR sequence derives from a man in his late teens or twenties who received the YFV17D yellow fever vaccine. The chain has TRBV20-1 and TRBJ1-4; D gene unclear. The CDR3 sequence is CSARPLHYEKLFF. The CDR3 DNA sequence: TGCAGTGCTAGGCCACTCCATTATGAAAAACTGTTTTTT.